Sequencing of this T cell receptor (beta chain) was carried out in a study of T cell changes during pregnancy in multiple sclerosis. TCRdb's copy holds only in-frame clones and misses some; the assay was immunoSEQ multiplex PCR. The sample holds approximately 89,000 clones, approximately 94% seen once. This specimen was peripheral blood, taken in the third trimester of pregnancy. The TCR was taken from a female donor with multiple sclerosis, enrolled in a pregnancy study.

The chain's CDR3 is CASSDAHFDRASNYGYTF. The DNA for the CDR3 is TGTGCCAGCAGTGACGCACACTTCGACAGGGCCTCTAACTATGGCTACACCTTC. The chain combines TRBV6-1 with TRBJ1-2; 7 bases match TRBD1. Losses at the gene ends were 3 bases for V and 0 bases for J; bases not matched to a gene: 13. The CDR3 has 18 residues. Per the germline V gene, CDR1 is MNHNS and CDR2 is SASEGT.